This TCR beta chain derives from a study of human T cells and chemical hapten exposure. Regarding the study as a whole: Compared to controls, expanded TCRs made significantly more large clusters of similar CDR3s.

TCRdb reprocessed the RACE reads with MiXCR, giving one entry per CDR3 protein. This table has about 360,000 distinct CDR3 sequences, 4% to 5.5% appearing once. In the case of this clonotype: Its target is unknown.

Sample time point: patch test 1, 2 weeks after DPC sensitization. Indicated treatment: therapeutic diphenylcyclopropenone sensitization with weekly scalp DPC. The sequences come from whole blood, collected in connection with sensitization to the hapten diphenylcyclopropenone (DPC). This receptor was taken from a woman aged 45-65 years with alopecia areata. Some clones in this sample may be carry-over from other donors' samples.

The CDR3 region has the DNA TGTGCCAGCAGCATAACAGGGACCCACGAGCAGTACTTC. Translation gives CASSITGTHEQYF. J is TRBJ2-7 and V is TRBV12-3 or TRBV12-4; TRBD1 might be the D (6 bases). CDR3 size: 13 residues. The V gene lost 6 bases and the J gene lost 5 bases, with 14 bases spanning the gap.